The 24 T cell receptor beta chains given below trace back to one sample, sequenced in a study of blood T cell repertoires in COVID-19. Repertoires were generated with immunoSEQ multiplex PCR, while TCRdb's copy carries only in-frame clones and drops some. The data show about 160,000 clones, with roughly 91% seen just once and about 2% held by the top ten. The specimen sequenced was peripheral blood. The receptors stem from a man younger than 35 with acute or convalescent COVID-19.

The rearrangement links TRBV2 to TRBJ1-5, with D hard to call. Germline loops: CDR1 SNHLY, CDR2 FYNNEI. This CDR3 is 14 amino acids long. The V end was cut by 7 bases, the J end by 5 bases, with 15 bases between. The CDR3 DNA reads TGTGCCAGCAATCGAGAGACCGGGGATCAGCCCCAGCATTTT. Translation gives CASNRETGDQPQHF.

The chain has TRBV10-2 and TRBJ2-7; 7 nucleotides agree with TRBD2. CDR1 and CDR2 (germline): WSHSY, SAAADI. Trimming took 8 bases from V and 6 from J; bases not matched to a gene: 7. This CDR3 is 12 amino acids long. The CDR3 bases are TGCGCCAGCCGGGGAGGGGTCGGCGAGCAGTACTTC. Residues: CASRGGVGEQYF.

The chain employs TRBV5-5 and TRBJ2-2; 13 nucleotides line up with TRBD2. The CDR3 loop spans 15 amino acids. Per germline, CDR1 SGHKS and CDR2 YYEKEE (reference sequence). J lost 6 bases, V lost 6 bases, and 5 bases had no gene match. CDR3 DNA: TGTGCCAGCACCCTACTAGCGGGGGGGTCCGGGGAGCTGTTTTTT. Translation gives CASTLLAGGSGELFF.

Worth noting for this clone: Additional DNA sequences in this sample encode the identical CDR3. The rearrangement links TRBV11-3 to TRBJ2-1; 7 bases fit TRBD2. Germline V gene data show CDR1 as SGHNT and CDR2 as YENEEA. V lost 0 bases and J lost 7; bases outside the gene matches: 3. The CDR3 consists of 14 residues. The CDR3, as DNA: TGTGCCAGCAGCTTAGACGGGGAGGGTAATGAGCAGTTCTTC. Amino acid sequence: CASSLDGEGNEQFF.

The chain combines TRBV18 with TRBJ1-2; D ambiguous. From germline, CDR1 is KGHSH and CDR2 LQKENI. V lost 3 bases and J 6 bases, leaving 17 bases between the germline ends. The CDR3 is 15 amino acids. This CDR3 is CASSPVRNQVHGYTF. CDR3 bases: TGTGCCAGCTCACCTGTCAGGAACCAGGTCCATGGCTACACCTTC.

The rearrangement joins TRBV12-5 to TRBJ1-1, with D unresolved. The CDR3 covers 15 residues. Germline CDR1 reads LGHNT; CDR2 reads FRNRAP. The V end was cut by 1 base, the J end by 5 bases, with 14 bases between. CDR3 DNA: TGTGCTAGTGGTTTGGAAGTGGGTTCGGGGACTGAAGCTTTCTTT. It codes for CASGLEVGSGTEAFF.

The genes are TRBV6-4 and TRBJ1-2; 7 positions agree with TRBD1. Germline CDR1 reads MRHNA; CDR2 reads SNTAGT. V gave up 4 bases and J gave up 6 bases; unmatched junction bases: 17. CDR3 length: 17 residues. This CDR3 is CASSVDGQEPLYDGYTF. The CDR3 DNA sequence: TGTGCCAGCAGTGTAGACGGACAGGAACCCCTTTATGATGGCTACACCTTC.

The V call is TRBV19, the J call TRBJ1-3; D is possibly TRBD1 (5 bases). Looked up from germline, CDR1 is LNHDA and CDR2 is SQIVND (reference sequence). V was cut by 7 bases and J by 0 bases, with 13 bases left in between. This CDR3 has 15 residues. CDR3 sequence (DNA): TGTGCCAGTATCCTCCCGACAGCCTCTGGAAACACCATATATTTT. This gives the protein CASILPTASGNTIYF.

This chain connects TRBV19 to TRBJ2-1; 10 positions agree with TRBD1. Per the germline V gene, CDR1 is LNHDA and CDR2 is SQIVND (reference sequence). J lost 5 bases, V lost 2 bases, and 3 bases had no gene match. The CDR3 loop spans 15 amino acids. This CDR3 reads CASSIPGTGDNEQFF. CDR3 DNA: TGTGCCAGTAGTATACCCGGGACAGGGGACAATGAGCAGTTCTTC. Full variable domain (remainder filled in from reference TRBV19 and TRBJ2-1): DGGITQSPKYLFRKEGQNVTLSCEQNLNHDAMYWYRQDPGQGLRLIYYSQIVNDFQKGDIAEGYSVSREKKESFPLTVTSAQKNPTAFYLCASSIPGTGDNEQFFGPGTRLTVL.

J is TRBJ2-2 and V is TRBV24-1; 7 bases map to TRBD2. CDR1 is KGHDR and CDR2 is SFDVKD in the germline V gene. V lost 5 bases and J lost 1; bases outside the gene matches: 12. CDR3 size: 18 residues. In DNA form, the CDR3 reads TGTGCCACCAGTGTGGGGGGGATGGAACTAGTGAACACCGGGGAGCTGTTTTTT. Amino acid sequence: CATSVGGMELVNTGELFF.

The chain is built from TRBV5-1 and TRBJ2-1; no reliable D call. The CDR3 is 15 amino acids. CDR1 and CDR2 (germline): SGHRS, YFSETQ. V was cut by 0 bases and J by 4 bases, with 11 bases left in between. CDR3: CASSLVPGPYNEQFF. Written as DNA, the CDR3 is TGCGCCAGCAGCTTGGTCCCCGGTCCATACAATGAGCAGTTCTTC.

The chain combines TRBV9 with TRBJ1-2; TRBD1 might be the D (6 bases). This CDR3 has 13 amino acids. CDR1 is SGDLS, CDR2 YYNGEE, per germline. V dropped 6 bases and J dropped 2 bases, with 11 bases sitting between them. CDR3 sequence: CASTGQRNYGYTF. Here the CDR3 DNA reads TGTGCCAGCACAGGACAGAGAAACTATGGCTACACCTTC.

The chain carries TRBV5-1 and TRBJ2-3; 11 bases are a match to TRBD2. The CDR3 loop spans 13 amino acids. With 0 bases clipped from V and 13 bases from J, the junction kept 4 bases outside the gene matches. Germline V gives CDR1 SGHRS, CDR2 YFSETQ. CDR3 region: CASSLELLAGEYF. The CDR3 DNA reads TGCGCCAGCAGCTTGGAACTACTAGCGGGGGAGTATTTT.

The rearrangement uses TRBV7-8 and TRBJ1-1, with a tentative D call TRBD1 (5 bases). Trimming left V 5 bases short and J 1 base short, with 17 bases between. Germline lookup yields CDR1 SGHVS and CDR2 FQNEAQ. The CDR3 has 16 amino acids. The chain's CDR3 is CASSPRAGIKNTEAFF. Here the CDR3 DNA reads TGTGCCAGCAGCCCCCGGGCAGGGATCAAGAACACTGAAGCTTTCTTT.

The rearrangement links TRBV29-1 to TRBJ2-1, with TRBD1 matching over 8 bases. The CDR3 totals 15 residues. Trimming took 2 bases from V and 4 from J; bases not matched to a gene: 7. Germline CDR1 and CDR2: SQVTM and ANQGSEA. CDR3 loop: CSVEKGTGSYNEQFF. The CDR3 bases are TGCAGCGTTGAAAAGGGGACAGGCTCATACAATGAGCAGTTCTTC.

The gene calls are TRBV24-1 and TRBJ2-1, with D perhaps TRBD2 (6 bases). Between the trimmed V and J ends, which lost 4 bases and 2 bases, there was a span of 17 bases. The CDR3 extends over 17 amino acids. Germline CDR1 reads KGHDR; CDR2 reads SFDVKD. This CDR3 is CATSDASRAGTYNEQFF. The CDR3 DNA reads as TGTGCCACCAGTGACGCGAGTAGGGCGGGGACCTACAATGAGCAGTTCTTC.

The CDR3 DNA reads as TGTGCCTGGAGTGTGATCGGGACAGGGTTTGAAAAACTGTTTTTT. This encodes CAWSVIGTGFEKLFF. The chain links TRBV30 to TRBJ1-4; 9 bases align to TRBD1. The germline gives CDR1 GTSNPN, CDR2 SVGIG (reference sequence). CDR3 length: 15 amino acids. V lost 0 bases, J lost 7 bases, and 6 bases stayed unmatched.

V gene TRBV7-2 combines with J gene TRBJ1-4; D uncertain. The germline V gene encodes CDR1 SGHTA and CDR2 FQGNSA. The CDR3 is 13 residues long. Trimming stripped 2 bases from V and 5 bases from J, with 6 bases between. The CDR3 loop reads CASSLRRNEKLFF. The DNA of the CDR3 is TGTGCCAGCAGCTTAAGGAGGAATGAAAAACTGTTTTTT.

The chain is built from TRBV6-5 and TRBJ1-1; 7 nucleotides line up with TRBD1. V lost 6 bases to trimming and J lost 4 bases; unmatched junction nucleotides: 11. The germline gives CDR1 MNHEY, CDR2 SVGAGI. The CDR3 covers 15 residues. The CDR3 DNA sequence: TGTGCCAGCAGCCTCAAGCGACAGGGACTCACTGAAGCTTTCTTT. This gives the protein CASSLKRQGLTEAFF.

The chain links TRBV19 to TRBJ1-1; the D is unclear. Germline CDR1 and CDR2: LNHDA and SQIVND (reference sequence). V shed 7 bases and J shed 2 bases, with 17 bases lying between them. The length of the CDR3 is 15 residues. The CDR3: CASTPFGGGNTEAFF. CDR3 nucleotides: TGTGCCAGTACCCCCTTCGGTGGAGGAAACACTGAAGCTTTCTTT.

The chain links TRBV27 to TRBJ2-1; TRBD2 aligns across 7 bases. CDR1 is MNHEY and CDR2 is SMNVEV in the germline V gene (reference sequence). V was clipped by 5 bases and J by 3 bases; unmatched bases: 10. The length of the CDR3 is 16 residues. In DNA form, the CDR3 reads TGTGCCAGCAGTCAAATCCGGGAGGCTTTCTACAATGAGCAGTTCTTC. Protein: CASSQIREAFYNEQFF.

The CDR3 reads CASRGQIYNEQFF. Here the CDR3 DNA reads TGTGCCAGCAGGGGACAGATCTACAATGAGCAGTTCTTC. This chain connects TRBV7-9 to TRBJ2-1, with 7 nucleotides matching TRBD1. CDR3 length: 13 amino acids. The ends lost 6 bases at V and 3 bases at J; junction bases unmatched: 2. The V gene's germline CDR1 is SEHNR and CDR2 FQNEAQ (reference sequence).

The table lists this clone with a few counts. V and J are TRBV19 and TRBJ1-2, with D possibly matching TRBD1 (6 bases). Per germline, CDR1 LNHDA and CDR2 SQIVND (reference sequence). This CDR3 is 15 amino acids long. Trimming shortened V by 5 bases and J by 4 bases, and 17 bases separated the two germline ends. The CDR3 DNA reads as TGTGCCAGTAGTTCTACCACCGGGACAAGCTATGGCTACACCTTC. Its protein is CASSSTTGTSYGYTF.

The rearrangement uses TRBV5-1 and TRBJ1-5, with 8 bases aligning to TRBD1. Trimming took 4 bases from V and 6 from J; bases not matched to a gene: 9. Germline-derived CDR1 and CDR2 are SGHRS and YFSETQ. The CDR3 loop spans 15 amino acids. The CDR3 protein is CASSLGTGVGQPQHF. The CDR3 nucleotides read TGCGCCAGCAGCCTCGGGACAGGAGTTGGTCAGCCCCAGCATTTT.